Included here is one TCR beta chain sequence, with context. The antigen is not known. These data come from a study of shared clonotypes between healthy human individuals. Regarding the study as a whole: Larger richness was generally estimated for naive than memory subsets. Clonotypes shared by all four donors outscored non-shared clonotypes in generation probability.

CDR1 is MNHEY, CDR2 SVGAGI, per germline. This CDR3 region has 14 residues. Trimming took off 8 bases at V and 6 bases at J, with 16 bases between the two ends. Sequencing was performed with immunoSEQ multiplex PCR; in TCRdb, only in-frame clones are kept and a portion is missing. The repertoire holds around 1 million clones, with 76% as singletons. The source material was memory CD4+ T cells sorted from blood. The subset denotes: CD45RA-negative fraction. This TCR derives from a man younger than 30 in good health. The V gene is TRBV6-5, the J gene TRBJ2-2; D tentatively reads TRBD1 or TRBD2 (5 bases each). CDR3 protein: CASHRASGPGELFF. CDR3 nucleotide sequence: TGTGCCAGCCATCGCGCGTCGGGGCCCGGGGAGCTGTTTTTT.